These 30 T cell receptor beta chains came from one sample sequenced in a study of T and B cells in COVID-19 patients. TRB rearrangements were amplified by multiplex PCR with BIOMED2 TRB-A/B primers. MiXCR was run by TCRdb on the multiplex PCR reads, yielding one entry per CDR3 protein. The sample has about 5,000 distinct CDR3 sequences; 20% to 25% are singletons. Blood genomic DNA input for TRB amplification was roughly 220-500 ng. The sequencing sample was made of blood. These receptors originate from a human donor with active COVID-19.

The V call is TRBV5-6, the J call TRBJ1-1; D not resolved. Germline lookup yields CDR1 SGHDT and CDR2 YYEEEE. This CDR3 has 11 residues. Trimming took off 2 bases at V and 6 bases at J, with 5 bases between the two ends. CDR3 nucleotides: TGTGCCAGCAGCTTACAGTCTGAAGCTTTCTTT. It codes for CASSLQSEAFF.

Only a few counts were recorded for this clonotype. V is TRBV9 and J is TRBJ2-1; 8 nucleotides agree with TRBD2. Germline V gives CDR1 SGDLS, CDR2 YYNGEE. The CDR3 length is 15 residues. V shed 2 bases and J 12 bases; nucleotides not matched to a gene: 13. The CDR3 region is CASSVAGTRDNTQFF. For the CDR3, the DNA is TGTGCCAGCAGCGTGGCCGGGACTAGGGACAATACGCAGTTCTTC.

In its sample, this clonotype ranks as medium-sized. The CDR3 loop reads CASSPLTGVLYF. CDR3 DNA: TGTGCCAGCAGTCCCTTAACGGGAGTGCTGTACTTC. The rearrangement links TRBV27 to TRBJ2-4; TRBD2 might be the D (6 bases). Looked up from germline, CDR1 is MNHEY and CDR2 is SMNVEV (reference sequence). CDR3 length: 12 residues. V was shortened by 5 bases and J by 15 bases, with 17 bases between the two germline ends.

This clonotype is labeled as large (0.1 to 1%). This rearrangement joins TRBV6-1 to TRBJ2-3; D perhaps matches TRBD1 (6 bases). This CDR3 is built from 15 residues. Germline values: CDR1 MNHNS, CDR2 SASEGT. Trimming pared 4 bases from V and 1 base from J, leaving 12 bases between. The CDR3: CASSVEQGRTDTQYF. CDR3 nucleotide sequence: TGTGCCAGCAGTGTAGAACAGGGCCGCACAGATACGCAGTATTTT.

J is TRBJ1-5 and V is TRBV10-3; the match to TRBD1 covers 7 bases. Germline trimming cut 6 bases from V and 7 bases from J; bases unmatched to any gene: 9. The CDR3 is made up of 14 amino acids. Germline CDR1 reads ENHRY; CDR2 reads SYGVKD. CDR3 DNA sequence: TGTGCCATCAGACCCGACAGGGTCGGGCAGCCCCAGCATTTT. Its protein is CAIRPDRVGQPQHF.

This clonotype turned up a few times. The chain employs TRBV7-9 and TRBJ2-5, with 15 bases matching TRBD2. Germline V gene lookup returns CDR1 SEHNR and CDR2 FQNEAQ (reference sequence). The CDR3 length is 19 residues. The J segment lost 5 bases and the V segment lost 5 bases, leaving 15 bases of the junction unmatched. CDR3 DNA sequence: TGTGCCAGCAGCCCCTGGACTAGCGGGAGGGCCGGGAGTGGGGAGACCCAGTACTTC. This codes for CASSPWTSGRAGSGETQYF.

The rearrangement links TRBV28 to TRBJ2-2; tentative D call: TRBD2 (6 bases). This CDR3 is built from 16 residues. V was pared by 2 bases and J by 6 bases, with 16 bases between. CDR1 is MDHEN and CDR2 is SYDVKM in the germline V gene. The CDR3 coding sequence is TGTGCCAGCAGTTTACGGGGTGGGAGGAAGGCCGGGGAGCTGTTTTTT. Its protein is CASSLRGGRKAGELFF.

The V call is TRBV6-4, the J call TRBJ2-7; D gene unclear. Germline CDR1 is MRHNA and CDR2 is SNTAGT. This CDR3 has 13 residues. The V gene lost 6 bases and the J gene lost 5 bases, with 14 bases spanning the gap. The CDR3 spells CASSLASGHEQYF. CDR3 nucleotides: TGTGCCAGCAGCCTCGCATCGGGTCACGAGCAGTACTTC.

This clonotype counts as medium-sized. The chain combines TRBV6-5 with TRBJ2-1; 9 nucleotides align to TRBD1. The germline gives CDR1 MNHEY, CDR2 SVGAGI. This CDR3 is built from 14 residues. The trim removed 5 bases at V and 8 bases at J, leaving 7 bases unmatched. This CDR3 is CASSTDRGGDEQFF. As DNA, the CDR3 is TGTGCCAGCAGTACGGACAGGGGAGGGGATGAGCAGTTCTTC.

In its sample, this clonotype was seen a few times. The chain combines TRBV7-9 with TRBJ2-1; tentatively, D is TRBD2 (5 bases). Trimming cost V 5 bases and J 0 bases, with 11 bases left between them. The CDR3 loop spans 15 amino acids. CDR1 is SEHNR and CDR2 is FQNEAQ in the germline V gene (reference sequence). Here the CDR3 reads CASSRTQGSYNEQFF. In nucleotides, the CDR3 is TGTGCCAGCAGCCGGACTCAAGGCTCCTACAATGAGCAGTTCTTC.

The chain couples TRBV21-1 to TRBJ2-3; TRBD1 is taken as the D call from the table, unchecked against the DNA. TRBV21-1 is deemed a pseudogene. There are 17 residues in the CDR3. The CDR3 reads CASSKGTEGGEVDTQYF. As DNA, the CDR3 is TGTGCCAGCAGCAAAGGTACCGAAGGGGGCGAGGTAGATACGCAGTATTTT.

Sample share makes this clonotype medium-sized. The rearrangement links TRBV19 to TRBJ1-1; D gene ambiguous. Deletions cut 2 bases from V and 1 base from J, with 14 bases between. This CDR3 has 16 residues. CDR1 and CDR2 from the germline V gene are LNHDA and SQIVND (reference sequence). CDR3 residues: CASSISSRLKNTEAFF. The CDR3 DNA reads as TGTGCCAGTAGTATAAGCTCACGGCTTAAGAACACTGAAGCTTTCTTT.

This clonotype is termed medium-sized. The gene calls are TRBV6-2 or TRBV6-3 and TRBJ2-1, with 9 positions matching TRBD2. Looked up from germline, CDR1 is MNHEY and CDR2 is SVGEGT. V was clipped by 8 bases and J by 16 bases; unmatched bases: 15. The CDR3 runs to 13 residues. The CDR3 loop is CASLSIAGEPPFF. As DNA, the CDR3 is TGTGCCAGCCTTTCGATAGCGGGAGAGCCCCCTTTCTTC.

For the CDR3, the DNA is TGTGCCAGCAGCTTAGCCCCCTCTATGAAGTTTTCGAGCCGGTTGCAGTACTTC. Translating it yields CASSLAPSMKFSSRLQYF. This chain connects TRBV7-2 to TRBJ2-7; no reliable D call. CDR3 length: 18 amino acids. Germline CDR1 reads SGHTA; CDR2 reads FQGNSA. The V and J ends lost 0 bases and 9 bases respectively, with 27 bases between them.

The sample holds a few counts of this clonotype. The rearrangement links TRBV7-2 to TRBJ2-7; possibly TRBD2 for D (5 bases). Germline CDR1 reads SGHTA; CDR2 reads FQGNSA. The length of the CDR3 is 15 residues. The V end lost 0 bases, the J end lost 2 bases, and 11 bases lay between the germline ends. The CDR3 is CASSLAGIRTYEQYF. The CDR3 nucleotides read TGTGCCAGCAGCTTAGCCGGGATTCGCACCTACGAGCAGTACTTC.

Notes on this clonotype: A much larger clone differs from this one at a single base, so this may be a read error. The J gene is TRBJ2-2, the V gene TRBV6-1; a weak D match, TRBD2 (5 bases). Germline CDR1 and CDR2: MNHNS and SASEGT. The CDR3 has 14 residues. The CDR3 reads CASNLGENTGEPFF. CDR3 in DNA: TGTGCCAGCAACCTAGGAGAAAACACCGGGGAGCCGTTTTTT.

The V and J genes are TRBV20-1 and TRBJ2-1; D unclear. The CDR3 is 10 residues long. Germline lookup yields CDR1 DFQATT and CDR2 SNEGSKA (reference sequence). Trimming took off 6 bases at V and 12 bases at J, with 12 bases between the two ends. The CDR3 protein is CSAGVIVQFF. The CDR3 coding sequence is TGCAGTGCCGGAGTGATAGTGCAGTTCTTC.

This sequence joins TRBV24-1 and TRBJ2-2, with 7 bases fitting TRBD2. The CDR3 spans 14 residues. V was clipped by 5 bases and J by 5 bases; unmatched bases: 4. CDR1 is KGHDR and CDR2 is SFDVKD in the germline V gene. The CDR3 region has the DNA TGTGCCACCAGTGTACCGGGGGGTACCGGGGAGCTGTTTTTT. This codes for CATSVPGGTGELFF.

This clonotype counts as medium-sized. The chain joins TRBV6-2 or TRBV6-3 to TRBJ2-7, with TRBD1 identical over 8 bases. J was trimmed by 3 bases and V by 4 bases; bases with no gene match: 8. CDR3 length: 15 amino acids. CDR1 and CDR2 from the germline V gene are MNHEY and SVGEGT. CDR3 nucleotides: TGTGCCAGCAGTTCCCCGGACAGGGCCTACTACGAGCAGTACTTC. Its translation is CASSSPDRAYYEQYF.

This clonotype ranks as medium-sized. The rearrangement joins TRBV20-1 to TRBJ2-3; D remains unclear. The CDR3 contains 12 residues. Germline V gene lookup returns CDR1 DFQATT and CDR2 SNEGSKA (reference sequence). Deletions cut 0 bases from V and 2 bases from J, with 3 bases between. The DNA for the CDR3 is TGCAGTGCTAGAGAATACACAGATACGCAGTATTTT. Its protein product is CSAREYTDTQYF.

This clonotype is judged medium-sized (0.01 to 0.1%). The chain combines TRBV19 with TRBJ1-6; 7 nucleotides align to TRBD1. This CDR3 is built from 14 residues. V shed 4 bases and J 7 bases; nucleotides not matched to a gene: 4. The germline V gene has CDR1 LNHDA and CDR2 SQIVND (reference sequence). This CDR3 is CASSRTGPNSPLHF. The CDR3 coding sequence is TGTGCCAGTAGTAGGACAGGACCAAATTCACCCCTCCACTTT.

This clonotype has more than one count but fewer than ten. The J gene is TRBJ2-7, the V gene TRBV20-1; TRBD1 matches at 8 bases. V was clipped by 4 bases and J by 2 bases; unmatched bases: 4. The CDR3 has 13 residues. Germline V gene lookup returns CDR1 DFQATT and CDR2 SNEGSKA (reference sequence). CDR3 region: CSATRTGPYEQYF. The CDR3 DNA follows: TGCAGTGCTACGCGGACAGGGCCCTACGAGCAGTACTTC.

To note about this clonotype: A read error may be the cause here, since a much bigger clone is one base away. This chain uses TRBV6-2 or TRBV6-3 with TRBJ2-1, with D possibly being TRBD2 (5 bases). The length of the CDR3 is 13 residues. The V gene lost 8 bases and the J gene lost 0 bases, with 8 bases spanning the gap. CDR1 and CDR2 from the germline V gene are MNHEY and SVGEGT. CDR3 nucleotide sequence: TGTGCCAGCGGACTGGACTCCTACAATGAGCAGTTCTTC. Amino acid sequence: CASGLDSYNEQFF.

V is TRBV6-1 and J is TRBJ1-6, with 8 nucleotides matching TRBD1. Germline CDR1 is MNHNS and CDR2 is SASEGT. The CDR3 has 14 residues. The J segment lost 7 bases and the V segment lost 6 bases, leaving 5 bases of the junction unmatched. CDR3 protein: CASSGQGFNSPLHF. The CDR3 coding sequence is TGTGCCAGCAGCGGACAGGGTTTCAATTCACCCCTCCACTTT.

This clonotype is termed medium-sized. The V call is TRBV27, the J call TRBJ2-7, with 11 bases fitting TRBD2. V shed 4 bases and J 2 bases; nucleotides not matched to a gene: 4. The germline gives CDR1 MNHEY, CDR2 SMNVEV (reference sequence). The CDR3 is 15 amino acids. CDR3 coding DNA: TGTGCCAGCAGTTCTGGGACTAGCGGCGCCTACGAGCAGTACTTC. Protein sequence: CASSSGTSGAYEQYF.

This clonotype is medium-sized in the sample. CDR3 region: CASSGDVSYEQYF. DNA for the CDR3: TGTGCCAGCAGTGGGGACGTCTCCTACGAGCAGTACTTC. The rearrangement joins TRBV12-3 or TRBV12-4 to TRBJ2-7, with D perhaps being TRBD1 or TRBD2 (5 bases each). The CDR3 runs to 13 residues. Trimming removed 5 bases from V and 0 bases from J, with 8 bases in between.

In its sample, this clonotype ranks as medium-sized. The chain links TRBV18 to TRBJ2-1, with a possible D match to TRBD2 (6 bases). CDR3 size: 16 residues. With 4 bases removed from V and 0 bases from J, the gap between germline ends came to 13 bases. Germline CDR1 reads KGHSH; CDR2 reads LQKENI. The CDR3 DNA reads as TGTGCCAGCTCACTTAGACTAGTCGCCTCCTACAATGAGCAGTTCTTC. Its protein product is CASSLRLVASYNEQFF.

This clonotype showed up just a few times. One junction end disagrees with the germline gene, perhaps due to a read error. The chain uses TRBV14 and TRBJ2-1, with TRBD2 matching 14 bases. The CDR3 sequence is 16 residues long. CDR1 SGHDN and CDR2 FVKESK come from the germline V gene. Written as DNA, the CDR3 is TGTGCCAGCAGCCAAGCCCCGGGACTAGCGGGAGAACGGGTGGTCTTC. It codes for CASSQAPGLAGERVVF.

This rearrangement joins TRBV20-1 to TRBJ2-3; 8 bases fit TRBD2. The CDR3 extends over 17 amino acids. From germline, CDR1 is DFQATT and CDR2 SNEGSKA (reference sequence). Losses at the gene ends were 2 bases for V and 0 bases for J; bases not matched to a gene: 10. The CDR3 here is CSARSLAGYASTDTQYF. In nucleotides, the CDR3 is TGCAGTGCTAGATCGTTAGCGGGGTACGCTAGCACAGATACGCAGTATTTT.

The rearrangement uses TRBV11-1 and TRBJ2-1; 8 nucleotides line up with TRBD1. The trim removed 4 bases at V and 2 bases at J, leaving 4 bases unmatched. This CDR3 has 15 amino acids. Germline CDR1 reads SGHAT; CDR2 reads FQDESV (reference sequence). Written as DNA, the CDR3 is TGTGCCAGCAGCTGGACAGGGCAAACCTACAATGAGCAGTTCTTC. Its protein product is CASSWTGQTYNEQFF. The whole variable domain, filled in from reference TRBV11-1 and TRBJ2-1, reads EAEVAQSPRYKITEKSQAVAFWCDPISGHATLYWYRQILGQGPELLVQFQDESVVDDSQLPKDRFSAERLKGVDSTLKIQPAELGDSAMYLCASSWTGQTYNEQFFGPGTRLTVL.